Listed here are 18 T cell receptor beta chains from one sample, sequenced in a study of shared clonotypes between healthy human individuals. The method was immunoSEQ multiplex PCR; TCRdb's version includes in-frame clones alone and lacks a portion of them. The table records over a million clones, 98% of them present only once. The sequenced sample consisted of naive CD4+ T cells sorted from blood. Subset noted: CD45RA+ positively selected. The origin of the receptors is a man aged 30 to 39 in good health.

The chain combines TRBV5-6 with TRBJ1-2, with TRBD1 matching 7 bases. Germline-derived CDR1 and CDR2 are SGHDT and YYEEEE. This CDR3 is 14 amino acids long. The V segment lost 1 base and the J segment 8 bases; nucleotides outside the gene matches: 8. CDR3 in amino acids: CASSLSFRGRGYTF. CDR3 coding DNA: TGTGCCAGCAGCTTGAGTTTTAGGGGGCGAGGCTACACCTTC.

This rearrangement joins TRBV2 to TRBJ1-1; possibly TRBD1 for D (6 bases). V lost 4 bases, J lost 3 bases, and 12 bases lay in between. Germline assignment: CDR1 SNHLY and CDR2 FYNNEI. This CDR3 has 14 amino acids. DNA of the CDR3: TGTGCCAGCAGTGTTTCTCCAGGGGACACTGAAGCTTTCTTT. It yields the protein CASSVSPGDTEAFF. Together with reference TRBV2 and TRBJ1-1, the CDR3 gives the full variable domain: EPEVTQTPSHQVTQMGQEVILRCVPISNHLYFYWYRQILGQKVEFLVSFYNNEISEKSEIFDDQFSVERPDGSNFTLKIRSTKLEDSAMYFCASSVSPGDTEAFFGQGTRLTVV.

As concerns this clone: This specimen includes other DNA sequences encoding the same CDR3. The chain uses TRBV7-9 and TRBJ2-2, with D perhaps matching TRBD1 (5 bases). With 1 base removed from V and 5 bases from J, the gap between germline ends came to 8 bases. Germline loops: CDR1 SEHNR, CDR2 FQNEAQ (reference sequence). This CDR3 is built from 14 residues. The CDR3 nucleotides are TGTGCCAGCAGCTTAGGAAGGGGTACCGGGGAGCTGTTTTTT. This translates into CASSLGRGTGELFF. The variable domain in full, completed from reference TRBV7-9 and TRBJ2-2, reads DTGVSQNPRHKITKRGQNVTFRCDPISEHNRLYWYRQTLGQGPEFLTYFQNEAQLEKSRLLSDRFSAERPKGSFSTLEIQRTEQGDSAMYLCASSLGRGTGELFFGEGSRLTVL.

The chain is built from TRBV2 and TRBJ2-1; TRBD1 matches at 8 bases. V trimming: 6 bases; J trimming: 9 bases; junction bases outside the gene matches: 7. Germline loops: CDR1 SNHLY, CDR2 FYNNEI. The CDR3 covers 13 residues. The CDR3, as DNA: TGTGCCAGCAGCGGACAGGGAGACGGTGAGCAGTTCTTC. This gives the protein CASSGQGDGEQFF.

This chain connects TRBV5-1 to TRBJ1-2; tentatively, D is TRBD1 (6 bases). Germline lookup yields CDR1 SGHRS and CDR2 YFSETQ. This CDR3 has 14 residues. Trimming stripped 0 bases from V and 5 bases from J, with 11 bases between. CDR3 sequence (DNA): TGCGCCAGCAGCTTGGTACAGGGCTCATATGGCTACACCTTC. It codes for CASSLVQGSYGYTF.

V is TRBV7-8 and J is TRBJ2-1; 7 bases are shared with TRBD2. The CDR3 totals 15 residues. Germline assignment: CDR1 SGHVS and CDR2 FQNEAQ. J lost 2 bases, V lost 3 bases, and 4 bases had no gene match. The CDR3 loop reads CASSFGGRAYNEQFF. DNA for the CDR3: TGTGCCAGCAGCTTCGGGGGGAGGGCCTACAATGAGCAGTTCTTC.

This chain's CDR3 is CASSERASYEQYF. CDR3 DNA: TGTGCCAGCAGCGAGCGGGCCTCCTACGAGCAGTACTTC. The chain carries TRBV11-3 and TRBJ2-7; maybe TRBD2 (6 bases). The CDR3 totals 13 residues. CDR1 and CDR2 from the germline V gene are SGHNT and YENEEA. Trimming removed 5 bases at V and 0 bases at J, with 8 bases between.

J is TRBJ2-5 and V is TRBV28, with 7 bases fitting TRBD1. Germline CDR1 is MDHEN and CDR2 is SYDVKM. V lost 7 bases and J lost 5; bases outside the gene matches: 4. The CDR3 is 12 residues long. The CDR3 protein is CASNRGRETQYF. CDR3 in DNA: TGTGCCAGCAACAGGGGTAGGGAGACCCAGTACTTC.

The chain employs TRBV5-1 and TRBJ2-2; TRBD2 agrees at 8 bases. The V and J ends lost 4 bases and 3 bases, in that order; junction bases with no gene match: 11. The CDR3 sequence is 17 residues long. Germline CDR1 reads SGHRS; CDR2 reads YFSETQ. The CDR3 DNA reads as TGCGCCAGCAGCCATACTAGCGGCTTGGGGGACACCGGGGAGCTGTTTTTT. As protein: CASSHTSGLGDTGELFF.

DNA of the CDR3: TGTGCCAGCAGCCCGGGGACTAGCGGGAGTAAGGTCGGGGAGCTGTTTTTT. Its translation is CASSPGTSGSKVGELFF. The chain is built from TRBV5-4 and TRBJ2-2, with 14 bases fitting TRBD2. Trimming at V came to 4 bases and at J to 7 bases, leaving 9 bases not matched to a gene. This CDR3 comprises 17 residues. Per the germline V gene, CDR1 is SGHNT and CDR2 is YYREEE (reference sequence).

This chain joins TRBV27 and TRBJ2-3; D gene uncertain. In germline, CDR1 is MNHEY, CDR2 SMNVEV (reference sequence). V was trimmed by 0 bases and J by 0 bases, leaving 7 bases between them. The CDR3 runs to 15 residues. CDR3 protein: CASSLSGKSTDTQYF. The CDR3 nucleotides read TGTGCCAGCAGTTTATCAGGGAAAAGCACAGATACGCAGTATTTT.

The chain joins TRBV7-8 to TRBJ2-2; D gene uncertain. Germline CDR1 SGHVS, CDR2 FQNEAQ. The ends were cut back, 3 bases at V and 6 bases at J, with 5 bases in the middle. The CDR3 consists of 12 residues. The chain's CDR3 is CASSFVPGELFF. The CDR3 DNA reads TGTGCCAGCAGCTTTGTCCCCGGGGAGCTGTTTTTT. Based on the CDR3 plus reference TRBV7-8 and TRBJ2-2, the full variable domain is GAGVSQSPRYKVAKRGQDVALRCDPISGHVSLFWYQQALGQGPEFLTYFQNEAQLDKSGLPSDRFFAERPEGSVSTLKIQRTQQEDSAVYLCASSFVPGELFFGEGSRLTVL.

The chain employs TRBV2 and TRBJ2-1; 9 bases map to TRBD2. The V segment lost 7 bases and the J segment 4 bases; nucleotides outside the gene matches: 5. From germline, CDR1 is SNHLY and CDR2 FYNNEI. This CDR3 contains 14 residues. DNA for the CDR3: TGTGCCAGCAACGCGGCGGGAGGGTACAATGAGCAGTTCTTC. This translates into CASNAAGGYNEQFF.

The sample holds one count of this clone. At the DNA level, this CDR3 is encoded by other sequences in the same sample as well. This chain uses TRBV2 with TRBJ2-7, with 12 bases aligning to TRBD2. The V gene end was trimmed by 1 base and the J gene end by 3 bases; junction bases not matched to a gene: 1. Germline lookup yields CDR1 SNHLY and CDR2 FYNNEI. This CDR3 has 15 residues. CDR3 DNA sequence: TGTGCCAGCAGTGAAGGACTAGCGGGGGTCTACGAGCAGTACTTC. Translation gives CASSEGLAGVYEQYF.

V and J are TRBV18 and TRBJ1-2; 9 nucleotides match TRBD1. This CDR3 has 16 residues. The V gene end was trimmed by 4 bases and the J gene end by 8 bases; junction bases not matched to a gene: 14. Germline V gene lookup returns CDR1 KGHSH and CDR2 LQKENI. This CDR3 is CASSLESTGGADGYTF. The DNA for the CDR3 is TGTGCCAGCTCACTTGAATCTACAGGGGGCGCAGACGGCTACACCTTC.

The chain uses TRBV7-2 and TRBJ1-2; D is ambiguous. This CDR3 comprises 15 residues. Per germline, CDR1 SGHTA and CDR2 FQGNSA. V was shortened by 3 bases and J by 3 bases, with 14 bases between the two germline ends. For the CDR3, the DNA is TGTGCCAGCAGCTTGGGCTCAGCGACATACTATGGCTACACCTTC. Protein sequence: CASSLGSATYYGYTF.

The chain is built from TRBV18 and TRBJ2-7; TRBD1 is a possible D gene (5 bases). V was shortened by 4 bases and J by 0 bases, with 10 bases between the two germline ends. This CDR3 contains 14 residues. Per the germline V gene, CDR1 is KGHSH and CDR2 is LQKENI. CDR3 protein: CASSLDSLSYEQYF. In DNA, the CDR3 is TGTGCCAGCTCACTCGACAGCCTCTCCTACGAGCAGTACTTC.

This clone was seen a few times. Distinct nucleotide sequences in the sample also encode this CDR3. The chain has TRBV15 and TRBJ2-7; no firm D call. The V end was cut by 0 bases, the J end by 1 base, with 4 bases between. The CDR3 loop spans 13 amino acids. Per germline, CDR1 LNHNV and CDR2 YYDKDF (reference sequence). CDR3 nucleotide sequence: TGTGCCACCAGCAGAGACCAGTCCTACGAGCAGTACTTC. It is translated as CATSRDQSYEQYF. The whole variable domain, filled in from reference TRBV15 and TRBJ2-7, reads DAMVIQNPRYQVTQFGKPVTLSCSQTLNHNVMYWYQQKSSQAPKLLFHYYDKDFNNEADTPDNFQSRRPNTSFCFLDIRSPGLGDTAMYLCATSRDQSYEQYFGPGTRLTVT.